This TCR beta chain emerged from a study of blood T cell repertoires in COVID-19. Categorization into cohorts depended on clinical history that participants reported. Trimming cost V 11 bases and J 3 bases, with 14 bases left between them. Germline assignment: CDR1 MNHEY and CDR2 SVGAGI. The CDR3 runs 13 residues. Assay used: immunoSEQ multiplex PCR; TCRdb lists only in-frame clones, some missing. The sample holds under 300,000 clones, approximately 85% seen once. V usage is TRBV6-5 and J usage is TRBJ2-1; perhaps TRBD2 as D (5 bases). Sequenced: PBMCs or T cells enriched from blood (not recorded which). The clonotype originates from a woman aged 45-65 years who had recovered from COVID-19. As DNA, the CDR3 is TGTGCCTCGAAGGACTTAGACTACAATGAGCAGTTCTTC. Amino acids: CASKDLDYNEQFF.